The 8 T cell receptor beta chains below were found in one sample sequenced in a study of blood T cell repertoires in COVID-19 (dated by TCRdb to the early 2020s). The library was made by the immunoSEQ multiplex PCR assay. TCRdb took this table from immuneACCESS and kept in-frame rearrangements with V and J called. Such tables lack part of the clones; where checked against another copy, unresolved V genes explain under half of the gap, and the rest is unexplained. This sample holds more than 45,000 clones; around 89% were observed only once. In total, the top ten clones hold over 1.2% of the sample. The sample was peripheral blood. These receptors came from a man aged 55 to 70 with acute or convalescent COVID-19.

This chain links TRBV6-6 with TRBJ2-1, with 7 bases lining up with TRBD2. Looked up from germline, CDR1 is MNHNY and CDR2 is SVGAGI (reference sequence). With 10 bases clipped from V and 5 bases from J, the junction kept 14 bases outside the gene matches. This CDR3 has 15 residues. CDR3 nucleotides: TGTGCCACTACGAATCGGGCGGGAGCCGACAATGAGCAGTTCTTC. Amino acids: CATTNRAGADNEQFF.

The rearrangement uses TRBV7-6 and TRBJ2-6; the D gene is possibly TRBD2 (7 bases). V was trimmed by 4 bases and J by 2 bases, leaving 15 bases between them. The CDR3 sequence is 17 residues long. From germline, CDR1 is SGHVS and CDR2 FNYEAQ. The CDR3 protein is CASSSGGGAPGANVLTF. The CDR3 DNA reads TGTGCCAGCAGCTCCGGTGGGGGGGCGCCTGGGGCCAACGTCCTGACTTTC. The complete variable domain, with remaining parts taken from reference TRBV7-6 and TRBJ2-6, reads GAGVSQSPRYKVTKRGQDVALRCDPISGHVSLYWYRQALGQGPEFLTYFNYEAQQDKSGLPNDRFSAERPEGSISTLTIQRTEQRDSAMYRCASSSGGGAPGANVLTFGAGSRLTVL.

The genes are TRBV27 and TRBJ1-2, with a tentative D call TRBD1 (6 bases). CDR3 length: 14 amino acids. The V end lost 10 bases, the J end lost 7 bases, and 22 bases lay between the germline ends. Germline CDR1 and CDR2: MNHEY and SMNVEV (reference sequence). CDR3 residues: CATGGGGEVRGYTF. Written as DNA, the CDR3 is TGTGCCACCGGGGGCGGGGGTGAAGTACGTGGCTACACCTTC.

The chain is built from TRBV30 and TRBJ1-5; D remains unclear. With 6 bases removed from V and 4 bases from J, the gap between germline ends came to 13 bases. Germline loops: CDR1 GTSNPN, CDR2 SVGIG (reference sequence). The CDR3 has 13 residues. The CDR3 nucleotides read TGTGCCTGCTCGAGCCGGGAAAATCAGCCCCAGCATTTT. It translates to CACSSRENQPQHF.

Here the CDR3 DNA reads TGTGCCAGCAGCTGGGGACTAGCGGGAACAAGGTACGAGCAGTACTTC. Protein sequence: CASSWGLAGTRYEQYF. The V and J genes are TRBV11-3 and TRBJ2-7, with TRBD2 identical over 13 bases. Germline CDR1 is SGHNT and CDR2 is YENEEA. V lost 4 bases and J lost 4; bases outside the gene matches: 7. This CDR3 is built from 16 residues.

The chain recombines TRBV7-2 with TRBJ2-1; 8 bases agree with TRBD2. Germline V gene lookup returns CDR1 SGHTA and CDR2 FQGNSA. This CDR3 comprises 16 residues. The ends lost 0 bases at V and 7 bases at J; junction bases unmatched: 8. The DNA of the CDR3 is TGTGCCAGCAGCTTAGCGGGACTAGGATCCGTGAATGAGCAGTTCTTC. As protein: CASSLAGLGSVNEQFF.

This chain links TRBV28 with TRBJ1-6; D ambiguous. Looked up from germline, CDR1 is MDHEN and CDR2 is SYDVKM. V was shortened by 4 bases and J by 5 bases, with 9 bases between the two germline ends. This CDR3 spans 14 amino acids. CDR3 in DNA: TGTGCCAGCAGTTCCTTAACAGATAATTCACCCCTCCACTTT. Protein: CASSSLTDNSPLHF.

The V gene is TRBV4-3, the J gene TRBJ2-2, with D hard to call. The CDR3 spans 15 residues. The V end lost 6 bases, the J end lost 7 bases, and 18 bases lay between the germline ends. Germline CDR1 is LGHNA and CDR2 is YSLEER. CDR3 coding DNA: TGCGCCAGCAGGCTAGACCCCAGAGGTAGCGGGGAGCTGTTTTTT. This gives the protein CASRLDPRGSGELFF.